This T cell receptor beta chain was documented in a study of Graves' ophthalmopathy and Graves' hyperthyroidism. Transcripts of RNA were the source for amplifying TCR beta CDR3 regions. HTBI primers primed a first-round RT-PCR, and a second-round multiplex PCR followed. TCRdb used MiXCR to reprocess the multiplex PCR reads, holding one entry per CDR3 protein. The profile shows 150,000 or so distinct CDR3 sequences, 39% of them singletons. This clonotype was counted at least ten times. Donors with ophthalmopathy: moderate-to-severe activity, CAS ≥3, NOSPECS ≥4, duration under 3 months. Trimming removed 5 bases from V and 3 bases from J; junction bases left unmatched: 6. CDR3 length: 14 residues. Per the germline V gene, CDR1 is SGHTA and CDR2 is FQGTGA.

This chain connects TRBV7-3 to TRBJ1-2; 7 bases fit TRBD1. Sequenced sample: peripheral blood. This TCR was recovered from a man aged 30 to 45 with Graves' ophthalmopathy. Written as DNA, the CDR3 is TGTGCCAGCAGCCTCCCGACAGGGTACTATGGCTACACCTTC. Its protein is CASSLPTGYYGYTF.